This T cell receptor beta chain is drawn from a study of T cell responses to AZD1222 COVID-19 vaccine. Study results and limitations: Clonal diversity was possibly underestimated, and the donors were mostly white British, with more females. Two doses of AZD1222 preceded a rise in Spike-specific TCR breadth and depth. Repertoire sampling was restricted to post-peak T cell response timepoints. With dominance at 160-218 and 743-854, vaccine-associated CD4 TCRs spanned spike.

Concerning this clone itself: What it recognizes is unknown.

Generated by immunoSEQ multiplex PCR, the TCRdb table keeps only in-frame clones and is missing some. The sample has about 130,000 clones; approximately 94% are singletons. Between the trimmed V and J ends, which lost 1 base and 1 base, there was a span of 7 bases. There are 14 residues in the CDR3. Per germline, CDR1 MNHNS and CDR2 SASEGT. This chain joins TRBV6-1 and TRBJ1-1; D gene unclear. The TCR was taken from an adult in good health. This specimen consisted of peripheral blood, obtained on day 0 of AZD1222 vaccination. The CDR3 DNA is TGTGCCAGCAGTGAAGTTCTCCGGAACACTGAAGCTTTCTTT. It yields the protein CASSEVLRNTEAFF.